This TCR beta chain was obtained from a study of blood T cells in healthy people across ages. The CDR3 contains 15 residues. CDR1 DFQATT and CDR2 SNEGSKA come from the germline V gene (reference sequence). Each individual donor underwent a draw of about 9.9 milliliters of peripheral blood. Primed by a sample-barcoded 5' primer and a J-beta primer mix, a second PCR proceeded for 7 to 11 cycles. TCRdb reprocessed the 5' RACE reads via MiXCR and lists one record per CDR3 protein. The sample has 700,000 to 900,000 distinct CDR3 sequences; roughly 50% are singletons. This clonotype was counted only a few times.

The sample consisted of blood. The V and J genes are TRBV20-1 and TRBJ2-7; 11 bases map to TRBD2. The DNA end is a closer match to TRBJ2-5, so the J assignment may be wrong. This TCR was sampled from an elderly man in good health. Here the CDR3 DNA reads TGCAGTGCTGGGACTAGCGGTCCTGGGGAAGAGACCCAGTACTTC. It translates to CSAGTSGPGEETQYF.